The next 30 T cell receptor beta chains were all read from a single sample in a study of blood T cell repertoires in COVID-19. Only in-frame clones appear in the TCRdb table, and some are missing; sequencing was by immunoSEQ multiplex PCR. The table shows some 170,000 clones, with roughly 87% occurring only once. Sequencing was performed on PBMCs or T cells enriched from blood (not recorded which). These receptors all stem from a human donor with acute COVID-19. The donor label of this sample is uncertain.

This clone appeared a few times. The chain links TRBV6-5 to TRBJ1-3; D is unclear. Germline-derived CDR1 and CDR2 are MNHEY and SVGAGI. The CDR3 is 15 residues long. V dropped 5 bases and J dropped 0 bases, with 11 bases sitting between them. The CDR3 sequence is CASSPSVYSGNTIYF. Here the CDR3 DNA reads TGTGCCAGCAGTCCCTCGGTGTACTCTGGAAACACCATATATTTT.

V and J are TRBV9 and TRBJ2-3; D remains unclear. Trimming pared 3 bases from V and 2 bases from J, leaving 13 bases between. Germline V lookup: CDR1 SGDLS, CDR2 YYNGEE. This CDR3 comprises 15 residues. The CDR3 is CASSEYSRPTDTQYF. The CDR3 region has the DNA TGTGCCAGCAGCGAGTACTCACGCCCCACAGATACGCAGTATTTT. Full variable domain (rest looked up from reference TRBV9 and TRBJ2-3): DSGVTQTPKHLITATGQRVTLRCSPRSGDLSVYWYQQSLDQGLQFLIQYYNGEERAKGNILERFSAQQFPDLHSELNLSSLELGDSALYFCASSEYSRPTDTQYFGPGTRLTVL.

This sequence joins TRBV9 and TRBJ2-3, with D maybe TRBD2 (6 bases). V was shortened by 3 bases and J by 6 bases, with 17 bases between the two germline ends. Germline V gene sequence: CDR1 SGDLS, CDR2 YYNGEE. The CDR3 extends over 15 amino acids. The CDR3 sequence is CASSGQWAGGDTQYF. Written as DNA, the CDR3 is TGTGCCAGCAGCGGACAATGGGCTGGGGGGGATACGCAGTATTTT. Supplemented by reference TRBV9 and TRBJ2-3, the full variable domain reads DSGVTQTPKHLITATGQRVTLRCSPRSGDLSVYWYQQSLDQGLQFLIQYYNGEERAKGNILERFSAQQFPDLHSELNLSSLELGDSALYFCASSGQWAGGDTQYFGPGTRLTVL.

Details on this clone: One end of the junction does not line up with germline, which may come from a read error. This chain uses TRBV7-9 with TRBJ2-7; D is perhaps TRBD1 (5 bases). Germline CDR1 SEHNR, CDR2 FQNEAQ (reference sequence). The CDR3 totals 15 residues. The CDR3 loop reads CASSLGWGSTYEQYF. The CDR3 nucleotides read TGTGCCAGCAGTTTAGGGTGGGGCAGTACCTACGAGCAGTACTTC.

This chain uses TRBV7-3 with TRBJ2-1; 8 nucleotides agree with TRBD1. The germline gives CDR1 SGHTA, CDR2 FQGTGA. The junction had 11 bases not matched to a gene; V was cut back by 5 bases and J by 8 bases. The CDR3 runs to 15 residues. The CDR3 coding sequence is TGTGCCAGCAGCCCCGACAGGGGACGAAATGATGAGCAGTTCTTC. Translated, it gives CASSPDRGRNDEQFF.

This chain uses TRBV4-3 with TRBJ2-1; 7 bases are shared with TRBD2. V trimming: 1 base; J trimming: 9 bases; junction bases outside the gene matches: 12. CDR1 is LGHNA and CDR2 is YSLEER in the germline V gene. The CDR3 consists of 16 residues. The CDR3 nucleotides are TGCGCCAGCAGCCAAGGCATCACCTCCCCGGGGGGTGAGCAGTTCTTC. Translated: CASSQGITSPGGEQFF.

The gene calls are TRBV15 and TRBJ2-5; 9 bases are a match to TRBD1. CDR3 length: 15 residues. Per germline, CDR1 LNHNV and CDR2 YYDKDF (reference sequence). V dropped 7 bases and J dropped 2; count of bases not matched to a gene: 8. The CDR3: CATTTDRGLQETQYF. Here the CDR3 DNA reads TGTGCCACCACTACGGACAGGGGCCTTCAAGAGACCCAGTACTTC.

As regards this clone: A clone one base away is much larger, so this may be a read error. This CDR3 reads CASSRGQNTGELFF. The CDR3, as DNA: TGTGCCAGCAGCCGGGGACAGAACACCGGGGAGCTGTTTTTT. The V and J genes are TRBV7-9 and TRBJ2-2, with TRBD1 as a possible D gene (6 bases). CDR3 length: 14 amino acids. The germline V and J ends were trimmed by 5 bases and 1 base, with 8 bases remaining between them. CDR1 and CDR2 (germline): SEHNR, FQNEAQ (reference sequence).

The CDR3 sequence: CASSVAESLSYEQYF. Written as DNA, the CDR3 is TGTGCCAGCAGCGTAGCGGAGTCACTTTCCTACGAGCAGTACTTC. The genes are TRBV9 and TRBJ2-7, with D unclear. Per germline, CDR1 SGDLS and CDR2 YYNGEE. Trimming removed 0 bases at V and 1 base at J, with 11 bases between. CDR3 length: 15 residues.

V and J are TRBV18 and TRBJ1-6; D is perhaps TRBD1 (5 bases). The CDR3 spans 15 residues. In germline, CDR1 is KGHSH, CDR2 LQKENI. V was trimmed by 2 bases and J by 4 bases, leaving 9 bases between them. This CDR3 is CASSPTTAYNSPLHF. In DNA form, the CDR3 reads TGTGCCAGCTCACCAACGACAGCTTATAATTCACCCCTCCACTTT. Using reference TRBV18 and TRBJ1-6 for the parts outside the CDR3, the full variable domain is NAGVMQNPRHLVRRRGQEARLRCSPMKGHSHVYWYRQLPEEGLKFMVYLQKENIIDESGMPKERFSAEFPKEGPSILRIQQVVRGDSAAYFCASSPTTAYNSPLHFGNGTRLTVT.

This chain joins TRBV7-2 and TRBJ1-1; D call uncertain. Germline CDR1 and CDR2: SGHTA and FQGNSA. Trimming shortened V by 2 bases and J by 4 bases, and 14 bases separated the two germline ends. The CDR3 is made up of 15 amino acids. As DNA, the CDR3 is TGTGCCAGCAGCTTACGTCAGTCCCCGGGCACTGAAGCTTTCTTT. Translation: CASSLRQSPGTEAFF.

V is TRBV3-1 (or the pseudogene TRBV3-2) and J is TRBJ2-3; maybe TRBD2 (5 bases). This CDR3 region has 15 residues. Germline values: CDR1 LGHDT, CDR2 YNNKEL (reference sequence). V was shortened by 3 bases and J by 5 bases, with 15 bases between the two germline ends. CDR3 bases: TGTGCCAGCAGCCAGACATCGCCGGCGGGAGATACGCAGTATTTT. Protein sequence: CASSQTSPAGDTQYF.

This chain uses TRBV10-3 with TRBJ1-4; D gene ambiguous. Trimming removed 4 bases at V and 2 bases at J, with 11 bases between. CDR3 length equals 15 residues. CDR1 is ENHRY and CDR2 is SYGVKD in the germline V gene. CDR3: CAISGGQSTNEKLFF. Here the CDR3 DNA reads TGTGCCATCAGTGGAGGGCAGAGTACTAATGAAAAACTGTTTTTT.

The chain recombines TRBV30 with TRBJ2-2; D unresolved. V was pared by 0 bases and J by 2 bases, with 7 bases between. The germline V gene encodes CDR1 GTSNPN and CDR2 SVGIG (reference sequence). CDR3 size: 14 residues. The CDR3 loop is CAWSVYSNTGELFF. The CDR3 DNA reads as TGTGCCTGGAGTGTATACAGCAACACCGGGGAGCTGTTTTTT.

This chain uses TRBV5-1 with TRBJ1-3; a possible D gene is TRBD1 (6 bases). The CDR3 consists of 15 residues. CDR1 is SGHRS, CDR2 YFSETQ, per germline. Deletions cut 2 bases from V and 2 bases from J, with 11 bases between. CDR3 protein: CASSFTGSPGNTIYF. CDR3 DNA sequence: TGCGCCAGCAGCTTTACAGGGTCCCCTGGAAACACCATATATTTT.

The chain links TRBV4-2 to TRBJ2-1; perhaps TRBD2 as D (5 bases). CDR3 size: 14 residues. In germline, CDR1 is LGHNA, CDR2 YNFKEQ. The ends were cut back, 0 bases at V and 8 bases at J, with 11 bases in the middle. The DNA of the CDR3 is TGTGCCAGCAGCCAAGAAGACCCGAGGGATGAGCAGTTCTTC. This codes for CASSQEDPRDEQFF.

This rearrangement joins TRBV29-1 to TRBJ2-7, with TRBD1 as a possible D gene (6 bases). Trimming took 4 bases from V and 9 from J, leaving 13 bases between them. This CDR3 contains 11 residues. Germline V gives CDR1 SQVTM, CDR2 ANQGSEA. The CDR3 sequence: CSVAQGDAQYF. The CDR3 DNA follows: TGCAGCGTTGCACAGGGTGACGCGCAGTACTTC.

The chain has TRBV7-8 and TRBJ2-3; 14 positions agree with TRBD2. J gave up 8 bases and V 5 bases, and 9 bases lay outside the gene matches. The CDR3 contains 16 residues. Germline CDR1 reads SGHVS; CDR2 reads FQNEAQ. CDR3 loop: CASSPLTSGGAGTQYF. The DNA for the CDR3 is TGTGCCAGCAGCCCCCTGACTAGCGGGGGGGCGGGTACGCAGTATTTT.

The V and J genes are TRBV5-5 and TRBJ2-7; D possibly corresponds to TRBD1 (6 bases). The length of the CDR3 is 14 residues. Germline CDR1 is SGHKS and CDR2 is YYEKEE (reference sequence). Trimming left V 3 bases short and J 0 bases short, with 10 bases between. The CDR3 sequence: CASSSTGSSYEQYF. CDR3 coding DNA: TGTGCCAGCAGCTCGACAGGCAGCTCCTACGAGCAGTACTTC.

The chain links TRBV9 to TRBJ2-1, with a possible D match to TRBD1 (5 bases). Trimming cost V 0 bases and J 4 bases, with 11 bases left between them. Per the germline V gene, CDR1 is SGDLS and CDR2 is YYNGEE. The CDR3 is 15 amino acids. CDR3 amino acids: CASSVGRGQYNEQFF. DNA for the CDR3: TGTGCCAGCAGCGTAGGAAGGGGTCAATACAATGAGCAGTTCTTC.

The chain recombines TRBV15 with TRBJ2-2; D ambiguous. Germline lookup yields CDR1 LNHNV and CDR2 YYDKDF (reference sequence). Trimming cost V 1 base and J 3 bases, with 12 bases left between them. The CDR3 is 16 amino acids. This CDR3 is CATSRGSPPDTGELFF. Written as DNA, the CDR3 is TGTGCCACCAGCAGAGGGTCTCCCCCGGACACCGGGGAGCTGTTTTTT.

This clone appeared once. The CDR3 is CASSRRLAGDPSSKETQYF. CDR3 DNA: TGTGCCAGCAGTCGCAGACTAGCGGGGGACCCCTCGAGTAAAGAGACCCAGTACTTC. The chain is built from TRBV27 and TRBJ2-5; 12 nucleotides align to TRBD2. The CDR3 covers 19 residues. Germline V gene sequence: CDR1 MNHEY, CDR2 SMNVEV (reference sequence). With 5 bases clipped from V and 3 bases from J, the junction kept 16 bases outside the gene matches.

The V gene is TRBV1, the J gene TRBJ1-1; the D call of TRBD1 is as the table states it, not checked on the DNA. TRBV1 is annotated as a pseudogene. The CDR3 length is 16 residues. CDR3 region: CTYSRTGGIQNTEAFF. CDR3 DNA: TGCACCTACTCAAGGACAGGGGGCATCCAGAACACTGAAGCTTTCTTT.

The chain employs TRBV25-1 and TRBJ1-2; TRBD1 might be the D (6 bases). Trimming took off 6 bases at V and 6 bases at J, with 14 bases between the two ends. In germline, CDR1 is MGHDK, CDR2 SYGVNS. The CDR3 covers 13 residues. The CDR3 nucleotides read TGTGCCAGCAGCACAGGGCGTAAGAATGGCTACACCTTC. Residues: CASSTGRKNGYTF.

This chain uses TRBV7-9 with TRBJ2-7, with D perhaps matching TRBD2 (5 bases). V was shortened by 5 bases and J by 1 base, with 9 bases between the two germline ends. Germline CDR1 and CDR2: SEHNR and FQNEAQ (reference sequence). This CDR3 comprises 13 residues. The CDR3: CASSPEGSYEQYF. The CDR3, as DNA: TGTGCCAGCAGCCCCGAGGGTTCCTACGAGCAGTACTTC.

The genes are TRBV7-2 and TRBJ2-3; 7 bases are shared with TRBD2. V was pared by 9 bases and J by 0 bases, with 3 bases of the junction left unmatched. The CDR3 is 13 residues long. Germline CDR1 reads SGHTA; CDR2 reads FQGNSA. CDR3 sequence (DNA): TGTGCCAGTGGGGGGGTGAGCACAGATACGCAGTATTTT. It yields the protein CASGGVSTDTQYF.

V usage is TRBV7-8 and J usage is TRBJ1-1; D call uncertain. There are 13 residues in the CDR3. CDR1 is SGHVS, CDR2 FQNEAQ, per germline. Trimming removed 0 bases from V and 12 bases from J, with 14 bases in between. The CDR3 region has the DNA TGTGCCAGCAGCTTAGCTTATTCCAGTATCCCTTTCTTT. It specifies CASSLAYSSIPFF.

The genes are TRBV18 and TRBJ1-1, with a possible D match to TRBD1 (5 bases). Germline-derived CDR1 and CDR2 are KGHSH and LQKENI. Trimming stripped 3 bases from V and 6 bases from J, with 8 bases between. The CDR3 runs to 12 residues. CDR3 region: CASSPPGAEAFF. CDR3 DNA sequence: TGTGCCAGCTCACCCCCGGGGGCTGAAGCTTTCTTT. Using reference TRBV18 and TRBJ1-1 for the parts outside the CDR3, the full variable domain is NAGVMQNPRHLVRRRGQEARLRCSPMKGHSHVYWYRQLPEEGLKFMVYLQKENIIDESGMPKERFSAEFPKEGPSILRIQQVVRGDSAAYFCASSPPGAEAFFGQGTRLTVV.

The V gene is TRBV6-5, the J gene TRBJ1-6; maybe TRBD1 (6 bases). Germline V CDR1 and CDR2: MNHEY, SVGAGI. This CDR3 is 15 amino acids long. Trimming pared 7 bases from V and 9 bases from J, leaving 19 bases between. The CDR3 sequence is CASTHGGANSSPLHF. CDR3 bases: TGTGCCAGCACCCACGGGGGGGCGAATAGTTCACCCCTCCACTTT.

The chain couples TRBV11-3 to TRBJ2-3; weak D call: TRBD1 (6 bases). Germline lookup yields CDR1 SGHNT and CDR2 YENEEA. The CDR3 totals 17 residues. The germline V and J ends were trimmed by 1 base and 5 bases, with 19 bases remaining between them. The CDR3 DNA is TGTGCCAGCAGCTTAGGGGTGGCAGGGGAGTTTGAAGATACGCAGTATTTT. Translation: CASSLGVAGEFEDTQYF.